This is a list of T cell receptor beta chains from one sample in a study of T-cell reconstitution after alpha-beta-depleted transplantation in children. TCRdb itself ran the PCR reads through MiXCR, one entry per CDR3 protein. The repertoire holds about 260,000 distinct CDR3 sequences, with roughly 11% as singletons. The specimen was peripheral blood, collected 180 days after TCRalphabeta/CD19-depleted stem cell transplant. The receptor source for this set is a male patient between 2 and 10 years old who had a stem cell transplant for chronic granulomatous disease, so the T cells may come from the graft donor. CDR3s include the opening cysteine and the closing phenylalanine or tryptophan. D genes are given only for firm matches. Rows may omit the clone size; those that give it use once, few, many or a size class.

V gene	clone size	D gene	J gene	CDR3 protein	CDR3 DNA
TRBV14	many	NA	TRBJ2-1	CASSQDIGNYNEQFF	TGTGCCAGCAGCCAAGATATCGGAAACTACAATGAGCAGTTCTTC
TRBV30	few	TRBD2	TRBJ2-7	CAWSVRRDYSYEQYF	TGTGCCTGGAGTGTTCGTCGGGACTACTCCTACGAGCAGTACTTC
TRBV7-9	many	NA	TRBJ2-2	CASTGRNTGELFF	TGTGCCAGTACAGGGAGAAACACCGGGGAGCTGTTTTTT
TRBV9	many	TRBD2	TRBJ2-1	CASSVGDSGRASYNEQFF	TGTGCCAGCAGCGTAGGTGATAGCGGGAGGGCCTCCTACAATGAGCAGTTCTTC
TRBV18	many	NA	TRBJ1-5	CASSPGDQPQHF	TGTGCCAGCTCACCAGGGGATCAGCCCCAGCATTTT
TRBV12-3/TRBV12-4	many	NA	TRBJ2-3	CASRTGDTQYF	TGTGCCAGCAGAACAGGGGATACGCAGTATTTT
TRBV21-1	many	NA	TRBJ2-3	CASSSPRDTQYF	TGTGCCAGCAGCAGTCCCCGAGATACGCAGTATTTT
TRBV24-1	many	TRBD1	TRBJ2-7	CATSDSDRGMYEQYF	TGTGCCACCAGTGACTCGGACAGGGGTATGTACGAGCAGTACTTC
TRBV29-1	many	TRBD1	TRBJ2-7	CSVEDRAYEQYF	TGCAGCGTTGAGGACAGGGCGTACGAGCAGTACTTC
TRBV30	NA	NA	TRBJ2-5	CAWSVASYQETQYF	TGTGCCTGGAGTGTTGCGTCGTACCAAGAGACCCAGTACTTC
TRBV20-1	many	NA	TRBJ2-7	CSAIFSGGTYEQYF	TGCAGTGCTATTTTCAGCGGCGGCACCTACGAGCAGTACTTC
TRBV13	many	TRBD2	TRBJ2-1	CASSFLASGTTYNEQFF	TGTGCCAGCAGCTTCTTAGCTAGCGGGACCACCTACAATGAGCAGTTCTTC
TRBV28	many	NA	TRBJ1-5	CASSLSVGRGGPQHF	TGTGCCAGCAGTTTGTCCGTGGGGCGGGGGGGGCCCCAGCATTTT
TRBV19	many	NA	TRBJ2-3	CASSFLAATDTQYF	TGTGCCAGTAGTTTTCTAGCTGCCACAGATACGCAGTATTTT
TRBV20-1	NA	NA	TRBJ1-5	CSAGRNNQPQHF	TGCAGTGCTGGACGGAACAATCAGCCCCAGCATTTT
TRBV5-4	NA	TRBD2	TRBJ2-7	CASSIYGTTSREQYF	TGTGCCAGCAGCATTTACGGGACTACATCGAGGGAGCAGTACTTC
TRBV20-1	many	TRBD2	TRBJ2-1	CSAYGLAGGINEQFF	TGCAGTGCTTATGGACTAGCGGGAGGAATCAATGAGCAGTTCTTC
TRBV2	few	NA	TRBJ2-7	CASLRGSPYF	TGTGCCAGCTTGAGAGGTAGTCCGTACTTC
TRBV9	few	TRBD1	TRBJ1-1	CASSPAGTGSLEAFF	TGTGCCAGCAGCCCTGCCGGGACAGGGAGCCTCGAAGCTTTCTTT
TRBV20-1	few	NA	TRBJ2-3	CSASGVPGTDTQYF	TGCAGTGCTAGCGGGGTTCCCGGCACAGATACGCAGTATTTT
TRBV29-1	many	TRBD1	TRBJ2-1	CSVPQGQSSYNEQFF	TGCAGCGTCCCCCAGGGACAGAGCTCCTACAATGAGCAGTTCTTC
TRBV5-1	many	NA	TRBJ2-7	CASSLGPIYEQYF	TGCGCCAGCAGCTTGGGGCCAATCTACGAGCAGTACTTC
TRBV7-9	many	NA	TRBJ2-5	CASSPPGTQETQYF	TGTGCCAGCAGCCCTCCCGGGACACAAGAGACCCAGTACTTC
TRBV6-2/TRBV6-3	many	NA	TRBJ1-1	CASRALMNTEAFF	TGTGCCAGCAGGGCGTTGATGAACACTGAAGCTTTCTTT
TRBV4-2	NA	NA	TRBJ2-3	CASSQVGKGTDTQYF	TGTGCCAGCAGCCAAGTGGGGAAGGGGACAGATACGCAGTATTTT
TRBV10-3	many	NA	TRBJ2-1	CAIGRNNEQFF	TGTGCCATCGGGCGGAACAATGAGCAGTTCTTC
TRBV30	few	NA	TRBJ2-3	CAWRSPHTDTQYF	TGTGCCTGGAGGTCGCCCCACACAGATACGCAGTATTTT
TRBV7-2	many	TRBD2	TRBJ2-7	CASSRWRSGELYEQYF	TGTGCCAGCAGCCGCTGGCGTAGCGGGGAACTCTACGAGCAGTACTTC
TRBV7-2	NA	NA	TRBJ1-2	CASSVIPPFLQGDTF	TGTGCCAGCAGCGTAATTCCGCCTTTCCTTCAAGGCGACACCTTC
TRBV19	NA	NA	TRBJ2-2	CASTTGLTTNTGELFF	TGTGCCAGTACCACGGGCCTTACCACGAACACCGGGGAGCTGTTTTTT
TRBV5-8	NA	NA	TRBJ1-5	CASSSTGYQPQHF	TGTGCCAGCAGCTCCACGGGATATCAGCCCCAGCATTTT
TRBV18	few	NA	TRBJ2-2	CASSGTSNTGELFF	TGTGCCAGCTCCGGGACATCGAACACCGGGGAGCTGTTTTTT
TRBV20-1	many	TRBD2	TRBJ2-5	CSPAGLADRGETQYF	TGCAGTCCCGCGGGACTAGCGGACCGAGGGGAGACCCAGTACTTC
TRBV20-1	many	NA	TRBJ1-5	CSASRDAKGQPQHF	TGCAGTGCTAGCCGGGACGCCAAAGGTCAGCCCCAGCATTTT
TRBV12-3/TRBV12-4	many	NA	TRBJ2-7	CASTLHLGVYEQYF	TGTGCCAGCACTCTCCACCTGGGGGTCTACGAGCAGTACTTC
TRBV20-1	many	TRBD1	TRBJ1-6	CSATEQGIGNSPLHF	TGCAGTGCTACCGAACAGGGGATAGGTAATTCACCCCTCCACTTT
TRBV5-5	many	TRBD1	TRBJ1-2	CASSLGGQGYGYTF	TGTGCCAGCAGCTTGGGGGGACAGGGCTATGGCTACACCTTC
TRBV28	many	NA	TRBJ2-7	CASSGTLLYEQYF	TGTGCCAGCAGTGGGACTCTACTCTACGAGCAGTACTTC
TRBV7-9	many	NA	TRBJ2-2	CASSLFRETGELFF	TGTGCCAGCAGCTTATTCAGGGAGACCGGGGAGCTGTTTTTT
TRBV29-1	many	TRBD1	TRBJ1-2	CSVVQGAFGYTF	TGCAGCGTTGTACAGGGGGCTTTTGGCTACACCTTC
TRBV20-1	many	NA	TRBJ2-1	CSAREAPTAYNEQFF	TGCAGTGCTAGAGAAGCCCCGACAGCCTACAATGAGCAGTTCTTC
TRBV5-1	many	TRBD1	TRBJ2-7	CASSERTGPYYEQYF	TGCGCCAGCAGCGAAAGGACAGGACCATACTACGAGCAGTACTTC
TRBV7-9	medium-sized	NA	TRBJ2-2	CASSLTGANTGELFF	TGTGCCAGCAGCTTAACCGGAGCGAACACCGGGGAGCTGTTTTTT
TRBV20-1	many	TRBD1	TRBJ1-5	CSALDRVSNQPQHF	TGCAGTGCGCTGGACAGGGTGAGCAATCAGCCCCAGCATTTT
TRBV20-1	few	TRBD2	TRBJ2-7	CSASGLAGGNEQYF	TGCAGTGCGAGCGGACTAGCGGGAGGCAACGAGCAGTACTTC
TRBV20-1	many	TRBD2	TRBJ2-7	CSASSSGPYEQYF	TGCAGTGCTAGCTCTAGCGGACCCTACGAGCAGTACTTC
TRBV7-9	NA	NA	TRBJ2-1	CDSSSTATRWWQFF	TGTGACAGCAGCTCGACCGCGACTCGGTGGTGGCAGTTCTTC
TRBV29-1	NA	NA	TRBJ2-6	CSAQGSAGANVLTF	TGCAGCGCACAGGGATCAGCTGGGGCCAACGTCCTGACTTTC
TRBV20-1	many	TRBD2	TRBJ2-7	CSAGSGSSYEQYF	TGCAGTGCAGGGAGCGGGAGCTCCTACGAGCAGTACTTC
TRBV5-1	many	TRBD1	TRBJ2-7	CASSLAEQGAYEQYF	TGCGCCAGCAGCTTGGCCGAACAGGGGGCCTACGAGCAGTACTTC
TRBV12-3/TRBV12-4	NA	TRBD2	TRBJ2-5	CASSLYGRGGEETQYF	TGTGCCAGCAGTTTATATGGGCGGGGGGGCGAAGAGACCCAGTACTTC
TRBV7-8	many	TRBD1	TRBJ2-7	CASTRTGYYEQYF	TGTGCCAGCACCCGGACAGGGTATTACGAGCAGTACTTC
TRBV14	many	NA	TRBJ2-1	CASSQDNFLGTEQFF	TGTGCCAGCAGCCAAGATAATTTCTTGGGTACCGAGCAGTTCTTC
TRBV4-2	many	NA	TRBJ2-4	CASSQDRDIQYF	TGTGCCAGCAGCCAAGACAGGGACATTCAGTACTTC
TRBV27	NA	NA	TRBJ2-7	CASSLGVRYPYEQYF	TGTGCCAGCAGTCTCGGCGTGAGATACCCCTACGAGCAGTACTTC
TRBV7-2	many	NA	TRBJ2-1	CASSLVGGGPGDEQFF	TGTGCCAGCAGCTTAGTAGGGGGAGGGCCAGGGGATGAGCAGTTCTTC
TRBV6-1	many	NA	TRBJ1-5	CASSPYGTGTQHGQPQHF	TGTGCCAGCAGTCCTTATGGGACCGGGACGCAACACGGTCAGCCCCAGCATTTT
TRBV28	many	NA	TRBJ1-5	CASSQTTGLNQPQHF	TGTGCCAGCAGTCAAACTACGGGACTCAATCAGCCCCAGCATTTT
TRBV20-1	many	NA	TRBJ1-3	CSAPGPGNTIYF	TGCAGTGCCCCCGGCCCTGGAAACACCATATATTTT